Below are 29 T cell receptor beta chains sequenced from a single sample in a study of cytomegalovirus exposure and HLA in healthy donors. Researchers ran the PCR with 60 Vbeta and 13 Jbeta primers. The method was immunoSEQ multiplex PCR; TCRdb's version includes in-frame clones alone and lacks a portion of them. The data contain some 150,000 clones, 77% of them singletons. Sequencing was done on a sample of PBMCs. The receptors here all came from a woman aged 40 to 50 in good health and CMV-seronegative.

As DNA, the CDR3 is TGCGCCAGCAGCCAAGATCGGGTTAGCGGGTGGTACGAGCAGTACGTC. This gives the protein CASSQDRVSGWYEQYV. The V and J genes are TRBV4-3 and TRBJ2-7; TRBD2 matches 7 bases. The V gene's germline CDR1 is LGHNA and CDR2 YSLEER. With 0 bases clipped from V and 4 bases from J, the junction kept 9 bases outside the gene matches. The CDR3 spans 16 residues.

This clone was seen a handful of times. The rearrangement uses TRBV30 and TRBJ1-2, with 7 bases fitting TRBD1. V was clipped by 5 bases and J by 0 bases; unmatched bases: 6. Germline V lookup: CDR1 GTSNPN, CDR2 SVGIG (reference sequence). The CDR3 totals 14 residues. The CDR3 nucleotides are TGTGCCTGGGGCTCCGGGACAGCTAACTATGGCTACACCTTC. Translated: CAWGSGTANYGYTF.

This chain links TRBV27 with TRBJ1-4; no reliable D call. V was trimmed by 6 bases and J by 7 bases, leaving 15 bases between them. CDR3 size: 14 residues. Germline values: CDR1 MNHEY, CDR2 SMNVEV (reference sequence). Here the CDR3 DNA reads TGTGCCAGCAGGCCGGAGTTAGTCTTTGAAAAACTGTTTTTT. It encodes CASRPELVFEKLFF.

This clone showed up just a few times. The chain recombines TRBV19 with TRBJ2-2, with D tentatively TRBD2 (5 bases). The length of the CDR3 is 14 residues. Trimming took off 6 bases at V and 6 bases at J, with 14 bases between the two ends. CDR1 is LNHDA, CDR2 SQIVND, per germline (reference sequence). Here the CDR3 DNA reads TGTGCCAGTAGGGACGGCGCAGCGGCCGGGGAGCTGTTTTTT. Protein: CASRDGAAAGELFF.

The chain carries TRBV19 and TRBJ1-4; 7 bases are shared with TRBD1. The trim removed 3 bases at V and 4 bases at J, leaving 2 bases unmatched. Germline CDR1 and CDR2: LNHDA and SQIVND (reference sequence). This CDR3 region has 14 residues. CDR3 nucleotide sequence: TGTGCCAGTAGTATGGGACAGCTTAATGAAAAACTGTTTTTT. This gives the protein CASSMGQLNEKLFF.

This clone was counted only a few times. This chain links TRBV6-6 with TRBJ1-1; no clear D. V shed 1 base and J shed 5 bases, with 11 bases lying between them. CDR1 is MNHNY, CDR2 SVGAGI, per germline (reference sequence). The CDR3 totals 14 residues. This CDR3 is CASSYLDRRTEAFF. In nucleotides, the CDR3 is TGTGCCAGCAGTTACTTGGATCGGAGAACTGAAGCTTTCTTT.

This sequence joins TRBV27 and TRBJ1-2, with TRBD1 matching 11 bases. CDR1 and CDR2 from the germline V gene are MNHEY and SMNVEV (reference sequence). The CDR3 runs to 13 residues. The V segment lost 5 bases and the J segment 7 bases; nucleotides outside the gene matches: 3. This chain's CDR3 is CASSPDRGRGYTF. In DNA, the CDR3 is TGTGCCAGCAGTCCGGACAGGGGGCGTGGCTACACCTTC.

This chain links TRBV13 with TRBJ1-6; 11 bases fit TRBD1. V was clipped by 5 bases and J by 4 bases; unmatched bases: 4. CDR3 length: 16 amino acids. The germline CDR1 and CDR2 sequences are PRHDT and FYEKMQ (reference sequence). CDR3 protein: CASSTGQGAYNSPLHF. CDR3 coding DNA: TGTGCCAGCAGCACCGGACAGGGGGCTTATAATTCACCCCTCCACTTT.

This chain joins TRBV4-2 and TRBJ2-7; a possible D gene is TRBD2 (6 bases). Germline V gene sequence: CDR1 LGHNA, CDR2 YNFKEQ. Trimming took 4 bases from V and 0 from J, leaving 22 bases between them. The CDR3 runs to 18 residues. DNA for the CDR3: TGTGCCAGCAGCCGAGTAGGAGGGGTCCAACCCAGCTCCTACGAGCAGTACTTC. It yields the protein CASSRVGGVQPSSYEQYF.

The chain links TRBV27 to TRBJ2-3; 8 bases line up with TRBD2. In germline, CDR1 is MNHEY, CDR2 SMNVEV (reference sequence). This CDR3 comprises 17 residues. Germline trimming cut 2 bases from V and 0 bases from J; bases unmatched to any gene: 7. The CDR3 region is CASSLPGSGGSTDTQYF. The CDR3 DNA follows: TGTGCCAGCAGTTTACCCGGGAGCGGGGGTAGCACAGATACGCAGTATTTT.

This clone was detected only a few times. The chain recombines TRBV4-1 with TRBJ2-3; 11 bases fit TRBD2. CDR1 and CDR2 from the germline V gene are MGHRA and YSYEKL. The CDR3 is made up of 19 amino acids. With V trimmed by 0 bases and J by 3 bases, 11 bases remained unmatched. This CDR3 is CASSQEAGIAGGRTDTQYF. CDR3 in DNA: TGCGCCAGCAGCCAAGAAGCGGGGATAGCGGGGGGGCGTACAGATACGCAGTATTTT.

This chain links TRBV11-2 with TRBJ1-5, with 7 bases identical to TRBD1. CDR1 is SGHAT, CDR2 FQNNGV, per germline. The V segment lost 5 bases and the J segment 0 bases; nucleotides outside the gene matches: 1. This CDR3 is 14 amino acids long. Here the CDR3 reads CASSRQGSNQPQHF. The CDR3 region has the DNA TGTGCCAGCAGCCGACAGGGTAGCAATCAGCCCCAGCATTTT.

This chain joins TRBV5-8 and TRBJ1-5; no definite D call. The CDR3 contains 15 residues. Germline V lookup: CDR1 SGHTS, CDR2 YDEGEE. Trimming stripped 1 base from V and 6 bases from J, with 14 bases between. The CDR3: CASSLLGSPGQPQHF. CDR3 coding DNA: TGTGCCAGCAGCTTGTTAGGGAGCCCTGGTCAGCCCCAGCATTTT.

This chain uses TRBV6-5 with TRBJ1-2; no clear D gene. V was cut by 1 base and J by 6 bases, with 12 bases left in between. This CDR3 region has 14 residues. From germline, CDR1 is MNHEY and CDR2 SVGAGI. CDR3 sequence: CASSYFATSDGYTF. CDR3 coding DNA: TGTGCCAGCAGTTACTTTGCGACATCGGATGGCTACACCTTC.

This clone has only one observation. The gene calls are TRBV5-1 and TRBJ1-1, with 8 bases fitting TRBD1. The CDR3 extends over 13 amino acids. From germline, CDR1 is SGHRS and CDR2 YFSETQ. Unmatched junction bases numbered 4, after V lost 9 bases and J lost 0 bases. In nucleotides, the CDR3 is TGCGCCACAAGACAGGGGATGAACACTGAAGCTTTCTTT. As protein: CATRQGMNTEAFF.

The chain uses TRBV2 and TRBJ2-3; 9 positions match TRBD2. Germline loops: CDR1 SNHLY, CDR2 FYNNEI. The CDR3 spans 17 residues. Germline trimming cut 7 bases from V and 4 bases from J; bases unmatched to any gene: 15. CDR3 nucleotides: TGTGCCAGCATCCCTTTGCCGGGACTAGCCCGATCAGATACGCAGTATTTT. Protein: CASIPLPGLARSDTQYF. The full variable domain, rest sourced from reference TRBV2 and TRBJ2-3, is EPEVTQTPSHQVTQMGQEVILRCVPISNHLYFYWYRQILGQKVEFLVSFYNNEISEKSEIFDDQFSVERPDGSNFTLKIRSTKLEDSAMYFCASIPLPGLARSDTQYFGPGTRLTVL.

The rearrangement links TRBV15 to TRBJ1-2; 8 bases map to TRBD1. The CDR3 totals 13 residues. Looked up from germline, CDR1 is LNHNV and CDR2 is YYDKDF (reference sequence). V was clipped by 6 bases and J by 6 bases; unmatched bases: 6. CDR3 DNA: TGTGCCACCAGACTGACAGGGGTAGATGGCTACACCTTC. Its translation: CATRLTGVDGYTF.

The chain carries TRBV7-8 and TRBJ1-2; D possibly corresponds to TRBD1 (6 bases). The V and J ends lost 6 bases and 8 bases respectively, with 16 bases between them. The germline gives CDR1 SGHVS, CDR2 FQNEAQ. The length of the CDR3 is 13 residues. CDR3 sequence: CASSRTELNGYTF. The DNA of the CDR3 is TGTGCCAGCAGTCGGACAGAGCTAAACGGCTACACCTTC.

This clone has just a few counts. The gene calls are TRBV5-1 and TRBJ1-3, with 9 nucleotides matching TRBD1. The CDR3 is 17 residues long. Germline V gives CDR1 SGHRS, CDR2 YFSETQ. Losses at the gene ends were 2 bases for V and 0 bases for J; bases not matched to a gene: 6. CDR3: CASSFGQGFFSGNTIYF. DNA of the CDR3: TGCGCCAGCAGCTTCGGACAGGGGTTTTTCTCTGGAAACACCATATATTTT.

The genes are TRBV20-1 and TRBJ1-2, with a tentative D call TRBD1 (6 bases). V lost 4 bases, J lost 7 bases, and 10 bases lay in between. The germline V gene encodes CDR1 DFQATT and CDR2 SNEGSKA (reference sequence). The CDR3 contains 11 residues. CDR3 in DNA: TGCAGTGCTAACAGGGCGGCTGGCTACACCTTC. It specifies CSANRAAGYTF.

V usage is TRBV7-8 and J usage is TRBJ2-7; D ambiguous. The CDR3 has 14 amino acids. CDR1 and CDR2 from the germline V gene are SGHVS and FQNEAQ. Trimming removed 0 bases from V and 2 bases from J, with 8 bases in between. Here the CDR3 DNA reads TGTGCCAGCAGCTTAGCGGGCAGTACCTACGAGCAGTACTTC. It is translated as CASSLAGSTYEQYF.

V is TRBV7-2 and J is TRBJ1-2; no reliable D call. Germline loops: CDR1 SGHTA, CDR2 FQGNSA. Trimming stripped 1 base from V and 7 bases from J, with 16 bases between. CDR3 length equals 15 residues. The CDR3 DNA is TGTGCCAGCAGCTTAGTACCCTCCGGGTCCGGTGGCTACACCTTC. This sequence encodes CASSLVPSGSGGYTF.

The chain combines TRBV7-6 with TRBJ2-7; 9 bases are shared with TRBD2. CDR3 length: 14 residues. Germline V gene data show CDR1 as SGHVS and CDR2 as FNYEAQ. The V and J ends lost 6 bases and 5 bases, in that order; junction bases with no gene match: 8. Here the CDR3 DNA reads TGTGCCAGCAGGGCTAGCGGGGAACTAGACGAGCAGTACTTC. As protein: CASRASGELDEQYF.

The chain is built from TRBV5-1 and TRBJ2-1; possibly TRBD2 for D (7 bases). V was shortened by 4 bases and J by 7 bases, with 24 bases between the two germline ends. The CDR3 is 17 residues long. Germline lookup yields CDR1 SGHRS and CDR2 YFSETQ. In DNA form, the CDR3 reads TGCGCCAGCAGCCGCGGGGGCGGGACTCTGACTGGGAATGAGCAGTTCTTC. Translation gives CASSRGGGTLTGNEQFF.

Only a few counts were recorded for this clone. Other DNA sequences within the sample encode an identical CDR3. CDR3 sequence: CASSYRGNQPQHF. CDR3 nucleotide sequence: TGTGCCAGCAGCTACAGGGGCAATCAGCCCCAGCATTTT. The chain is built from TRBV7-2 and TRBJ1-5; possibly TRBD1 for D (6 bases). The length of the CDR3 is 13 residues. Germline V gene sequence: CDR1 SGHTA, CDR2 FQGNSA. Trimming took 4 bases from V and 2 from J, leaving 6 bases between them.

The chain carries TRBV19 and TRBJ1-5, with D possibly matching TRBD1 (6 bases). This CDR3 region has 16 residues. CDR1 is LNHDA and CDR2 is SQIVND in the germline V gene (reference sequence). V lost 3 bases and J 3 bases, leaving 15 bases between the germline ends. For the CDR3, the DNA is TGTGCCAGTAGTATCGAACTCGGACAGCTCAATCAGCCCCAGCATTTT. Translated: CASSIELGQLNQPQHF.

This clone appeared a few times. The V and J genes are TRBV19 and TRBJ1-5; no clear D gene. Trimming took 4 bases from V and 0 from J, leaving 16 bases between them. There are 17 residues in the CDR3. Germline CDR1 is LNHDA and CDR2 is SQIVND (reference sequence). CDR3: CASSNVRLLISNQPQHF. CDR3 nucleotide sequence: TGTGCCAGTAGTAATGTCCGACTACTGATTAGCAATCAGCCCCAGCATTTT.

The chain employs TRBV5-1 and TRBJ1-1, with 8 nucleotides matching TRBD1. V was clipped by 2 bases and J by 5 bases; unmatched bases: 5. Germline CDR1 is SGHRS and CDR2 is YFSETQ. The length of the CDR3 is 14 residues. The CDR3 loop reads CASSFDRGGTEAFF. CDR3 DNA: TGCGCCAGCAGCTTCGACAGGGGAGGGACTGAAGCTTTCTTT.

The chain carries TRBV7-2 and TRBJ2-1; 14 nucleotides match TRBD2. Germline lookup yields CDR1 SGHTA and CDR2 FQGNSA. The CDR3 has 12 residues. Losses at the gene ends were 5 bases for V and 15 bases for J; bases not matched to a gene: 3. The CDR3 DNA is TGTGCCAGCAGCCCCGGGACTAGCGGGGGGTTCTTC. Translating it yields CASSPGTSGGFF. The full variable domain, with the rest looked up from reference TRBV7-2 and TRBJ2-1, is GAGVSQSPSNKVTEKGKDVELRCDPISGHTALYWYRQSLGQGLEFLIYFQGNSAPDKSGLPSDRFSAERTGGSVSTLTIQRTQQEDSAVYLCASSPGTSGGFFGPGTRLTVL.